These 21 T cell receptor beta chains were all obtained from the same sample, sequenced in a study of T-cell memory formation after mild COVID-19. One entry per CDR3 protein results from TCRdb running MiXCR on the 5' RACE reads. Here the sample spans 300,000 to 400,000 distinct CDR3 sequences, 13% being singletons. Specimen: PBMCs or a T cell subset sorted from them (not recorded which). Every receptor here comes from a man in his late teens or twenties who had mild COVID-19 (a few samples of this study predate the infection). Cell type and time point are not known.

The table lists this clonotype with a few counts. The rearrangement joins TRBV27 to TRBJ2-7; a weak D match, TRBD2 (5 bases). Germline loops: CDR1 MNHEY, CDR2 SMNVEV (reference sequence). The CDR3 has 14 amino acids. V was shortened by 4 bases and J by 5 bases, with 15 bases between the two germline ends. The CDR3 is CASSSGVYIHEQYF. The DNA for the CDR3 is TGTGCCAGCAGTTCCGGGGTTTATATCCACGAGCAGTACTTC.

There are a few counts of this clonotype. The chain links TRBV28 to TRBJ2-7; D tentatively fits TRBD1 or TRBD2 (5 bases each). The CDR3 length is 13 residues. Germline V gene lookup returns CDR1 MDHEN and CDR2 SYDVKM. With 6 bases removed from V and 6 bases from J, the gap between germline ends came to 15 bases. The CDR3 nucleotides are TGTGCCAGCAGAGGGTCAGGGAGTAGCGAGCAGTACGTC. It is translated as CASRGSGSSEQYV.

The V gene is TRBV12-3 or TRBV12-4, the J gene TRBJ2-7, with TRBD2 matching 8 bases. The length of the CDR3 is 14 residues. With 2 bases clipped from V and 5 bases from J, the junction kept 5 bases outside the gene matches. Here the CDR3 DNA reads TGTGCCAGCAGTTTATATCTGGGACTAGACGAGCAGTACTTC. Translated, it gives CASSLYLGLDEQYF.

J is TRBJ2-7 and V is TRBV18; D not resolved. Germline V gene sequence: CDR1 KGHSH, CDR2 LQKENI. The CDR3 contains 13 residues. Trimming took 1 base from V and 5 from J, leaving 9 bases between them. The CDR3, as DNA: TGTGCCAGCTCACCACAGCCGGGTCACGAGCAGTACGTC. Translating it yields CASSPQPGHEQYV.

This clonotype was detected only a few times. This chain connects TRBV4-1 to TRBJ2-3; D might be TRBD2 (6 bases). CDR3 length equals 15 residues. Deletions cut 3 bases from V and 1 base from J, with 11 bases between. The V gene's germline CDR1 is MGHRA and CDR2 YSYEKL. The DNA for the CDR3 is TGCGCCAGCAGCCACCCATGGGGGGGCACAGATACGCAGTATTTT. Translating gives CASSHPWGGTDTQYF.

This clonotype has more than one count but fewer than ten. The CDR3: CASSITQGYYGYTF. The CDR3 bases are TGTGCCAGCAGCATTACCCAGGGGTACTATGGCTACACCTTC. The rearrangement links TRBV12-3 or TRBV12-4 to TRBJ1-2; perhaps TRBD1 as D (6 bases). This CDR3 spans 14 amino acids. V dropped 6 bases and J dropped 3 bases, with 14 bases sitting between them.

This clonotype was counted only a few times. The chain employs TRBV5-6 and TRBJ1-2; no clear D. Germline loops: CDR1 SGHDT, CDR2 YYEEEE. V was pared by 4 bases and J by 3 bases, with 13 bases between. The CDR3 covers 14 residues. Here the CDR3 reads CASSVQEKYYGYTF. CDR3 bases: TGTGCCAGCAGCGTACAAGAGAAATACTATGGCTACACCTTC.

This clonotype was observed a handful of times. This CDR3 reads CASSPGGVTEAFF. The CDR3, as DNA: TGTGCCAGCAGCCCCGGAGGCGTAACTGAAGCTTTCTTT. The chain combines TRBV7-2 with TRBJ1-1; D is uncertain. The V gene's germline CDR1 is SGHTA and CDR2 FQGNSA. The V and J ends lost 5 bases and 5 bases respectively, with 12 bases between them. The length of the CDR3 is 13 residues.

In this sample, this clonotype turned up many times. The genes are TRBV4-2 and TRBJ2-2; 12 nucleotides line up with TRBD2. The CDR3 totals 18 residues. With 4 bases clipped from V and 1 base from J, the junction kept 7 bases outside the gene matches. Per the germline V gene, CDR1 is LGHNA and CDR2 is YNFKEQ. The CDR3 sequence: CASSLSSGGDMNTGELFF. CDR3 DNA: TGTGCCAGCAGCCTATCTAGCGGGGGGGATATGAACACCGGGGAGCTGTTTTTT.

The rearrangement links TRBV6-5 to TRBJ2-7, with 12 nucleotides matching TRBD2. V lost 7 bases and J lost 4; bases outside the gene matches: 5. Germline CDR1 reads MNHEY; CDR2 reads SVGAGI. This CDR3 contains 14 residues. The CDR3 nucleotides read TGTGCCAGCAAACTACTAGCGGGGGGTTACGAGCAGTACTTC. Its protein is CASKLLAGGYEQYF.

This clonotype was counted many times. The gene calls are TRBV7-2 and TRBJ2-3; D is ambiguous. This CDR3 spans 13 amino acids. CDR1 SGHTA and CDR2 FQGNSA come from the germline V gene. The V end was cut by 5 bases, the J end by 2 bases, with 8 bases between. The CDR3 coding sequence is TGTGCCAGCAGCCCAACCCACACAGATACGCAGTATTTT. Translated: CASSPTHTDTQYF. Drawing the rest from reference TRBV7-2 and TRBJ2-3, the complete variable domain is GAGVSQSPSNKVTEKGKDVELRCDPISGHTALYWYRQSLGQGLEFLIYFQGNSAPDKSGLPSDRFSAERTGGSVSTLTIQRTQQEDSAVYLCASSPTHTDTQYFGPGTRLTVL.

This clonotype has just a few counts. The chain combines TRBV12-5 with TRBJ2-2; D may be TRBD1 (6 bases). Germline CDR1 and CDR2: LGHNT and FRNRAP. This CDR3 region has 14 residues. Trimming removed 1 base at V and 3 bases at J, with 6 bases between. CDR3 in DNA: TGTGCTAGTGGTTTGGGACAGGACACCGGGGAGCTGTTTTTT. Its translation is CASGLGQDTGELFF.

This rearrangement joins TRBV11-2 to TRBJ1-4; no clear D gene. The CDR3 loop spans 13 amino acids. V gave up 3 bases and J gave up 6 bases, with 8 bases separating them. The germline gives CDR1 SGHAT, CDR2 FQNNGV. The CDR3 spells CASSLGEDEKLFF. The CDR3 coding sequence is TGTGCCAGCAGCTTGGGTGAGGATGAAAAACTGTTTTTT.

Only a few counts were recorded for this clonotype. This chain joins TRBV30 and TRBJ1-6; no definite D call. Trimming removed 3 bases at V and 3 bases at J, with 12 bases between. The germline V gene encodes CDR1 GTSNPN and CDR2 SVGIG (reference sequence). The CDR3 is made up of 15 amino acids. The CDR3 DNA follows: TGTGCCTGGAGACCCTGGCGCAGCTATAATTCACCCCTCCACTTT. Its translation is CAWRPWRSYNSPLHF. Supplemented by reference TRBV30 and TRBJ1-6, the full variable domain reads SQTIHQWPATLVQPVGSPLSLECTVEGTSNPNLYWYRQAAGRGLQLLFYSVGIGQISSEVPQNLSASRPQDRQFILSSKKLLLSDSGFYLCAWRPWRSYNSPLHFGNGTRLTVT.

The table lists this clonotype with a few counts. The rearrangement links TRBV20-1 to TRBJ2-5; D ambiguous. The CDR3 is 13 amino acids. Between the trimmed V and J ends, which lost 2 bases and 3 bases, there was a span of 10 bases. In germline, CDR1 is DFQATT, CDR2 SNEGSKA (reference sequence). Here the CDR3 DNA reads TGCAGTGCTAGACTCGGTTGGGAAGAGACCCAGTACTTC. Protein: CSARLGWEETQYF.

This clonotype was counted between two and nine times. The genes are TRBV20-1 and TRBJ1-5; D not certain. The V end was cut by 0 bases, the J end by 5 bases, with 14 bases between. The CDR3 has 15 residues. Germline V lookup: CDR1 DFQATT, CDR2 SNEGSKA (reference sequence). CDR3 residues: CSARDRDGIYQPQHF. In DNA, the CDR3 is TGCAGTGCTAGAGATCGAGACGGGATCTATCAGCCCCAGCATTTT.

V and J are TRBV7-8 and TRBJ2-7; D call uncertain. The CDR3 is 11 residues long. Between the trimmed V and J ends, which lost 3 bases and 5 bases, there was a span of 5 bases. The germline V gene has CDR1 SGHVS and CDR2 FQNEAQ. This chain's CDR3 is CASSFMDEQYV. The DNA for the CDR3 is TGTGCCAGCAGCTTCATGGACGAGCAGTACGTC.

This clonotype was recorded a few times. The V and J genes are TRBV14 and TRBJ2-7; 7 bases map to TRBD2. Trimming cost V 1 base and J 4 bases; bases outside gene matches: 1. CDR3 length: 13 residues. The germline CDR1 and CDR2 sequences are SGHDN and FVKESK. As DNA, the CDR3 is TGTGCCAGCAGCCAAGGGGGAGGGTACGAGCAGTACGTC. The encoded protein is CASSQGGGYEQYV.

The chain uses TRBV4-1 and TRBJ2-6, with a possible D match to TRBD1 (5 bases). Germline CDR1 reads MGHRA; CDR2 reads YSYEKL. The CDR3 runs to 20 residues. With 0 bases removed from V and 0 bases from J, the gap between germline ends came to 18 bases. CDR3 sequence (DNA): TGCGCCAGCAGCCAAGACCGAGGAGCAGGGCCAAGCTCTGGGGCCAACGTCCTGACTTTC. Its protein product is CASSQDRGAGPSSGANVLTF.

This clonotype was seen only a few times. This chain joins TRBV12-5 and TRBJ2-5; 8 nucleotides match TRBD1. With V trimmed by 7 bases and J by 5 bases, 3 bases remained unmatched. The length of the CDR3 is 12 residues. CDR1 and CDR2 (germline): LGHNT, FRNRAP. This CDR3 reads CASARGRETQYF. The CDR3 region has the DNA TGTGCTAGTGCCAGGGGGCGGGAGACCCAGTACTTC.

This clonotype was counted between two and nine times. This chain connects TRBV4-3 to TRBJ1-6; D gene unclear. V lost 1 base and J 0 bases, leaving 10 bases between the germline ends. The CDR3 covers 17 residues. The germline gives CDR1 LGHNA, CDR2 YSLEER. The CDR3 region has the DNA TGCGCCAGCAGCCAAGTGGCCAGGACCTCCTATAATTCACCCCTCCACTTT. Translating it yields CASSQVARTSYNSPLHF.